The rows below give T cell receptor beta chains drawn from one sample of a study of blood T cell repertoires in COVID-19. Some clones are missing from TCRdb's copy, which holds only in-frame ones; the method was immunoSEQ multiplex PCR. Here the sample spans 200,000 to 250,000 clones, 65% to 90% being singletons. The sequenced sample was peripheral blood. The receptors originated from a man older than 75 with acute or convalescent COVID-19. The conserved cysteine and the conserved F or W are not part of the CDR3 here. Fields, in order: V gene, J gene, CDR3 protein.

TRBV27	TRBJ2-2	ASSYIRNTGELF
TRBV25-1	TRBJ2-7	ASSARGNHEQY
TRBV3-1/TRBV3-2	TRBJ2-2	ALTETGELF
TRBV7-9	TRBJ1-2	ASSLAGSTGFYGYT
TRBV2	TRBJ1-5	ASSVTGYSNQPQH
TRBV4-3	TRBJ1-3	ASSQDPTLPGISGNTIY
TRBV24-1	TRBJ2-5	ATSVHPGGGQETQY
TRBV28	TRBJ1-1	ASRAQGSRGGAF
TRBV5-4	TRBJ1-4	ASSLGQGSFNEKLF
TRBV10-3	TRBJ1-1	ATGDSSAGSAF
TRBV28	TRBJ1-5	ASSLRYQPQH
TRBV9	TRBJ2-1	ASSVNRGESEQF
TRBV11-2	TRBJ2-1	ASSLNPSGNPYNEQF
TRBV5-1	TRBJ2-1	ASSAPIGTGTNNEQF